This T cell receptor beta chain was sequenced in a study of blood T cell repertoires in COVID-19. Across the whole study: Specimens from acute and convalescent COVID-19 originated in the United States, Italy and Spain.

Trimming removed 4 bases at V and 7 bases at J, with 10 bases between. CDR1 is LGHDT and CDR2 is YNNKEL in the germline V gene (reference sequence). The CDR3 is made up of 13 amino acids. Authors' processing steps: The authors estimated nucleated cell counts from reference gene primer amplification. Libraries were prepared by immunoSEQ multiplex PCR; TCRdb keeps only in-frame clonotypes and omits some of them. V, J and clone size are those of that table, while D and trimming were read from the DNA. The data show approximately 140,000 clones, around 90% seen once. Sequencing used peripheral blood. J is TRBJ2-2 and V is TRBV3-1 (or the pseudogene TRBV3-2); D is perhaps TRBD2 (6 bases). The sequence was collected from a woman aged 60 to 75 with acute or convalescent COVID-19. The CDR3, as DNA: TGTGCCAGCAGCCCCCGGGGAGGCGGGGAGCTGTTTTTT. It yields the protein CASSPRGGGELFF.